This T cell receptor (beta chain) was captured in a study of cytomegalovirus exposure and HLA in healthy donors. General study results and limits: Sequences of the TCR beta chain were said to predict the HLA-A and HLA-B alleles of most subjects accurately.

PCR employed 60 Vbeta and 13 Jbeta primers. Sequenced by immunoSEQ multiplex PCR; TCRdb stores in-frame clones only, minus some. The profile shows about 160,000 clones, about four fifths of them singletons. The length of the CDR3 is 13 residues. Trimming left V 6 bases short and J 5 bases short, with 12 bases between. Germline assignment: CDR1 MRHNA and CDR2 SNTAGT. A remark on this clone: Its antigen remains unknown.

This receptor was taken from a man aged 45 to 65 in good health and CMV-seropositive. This chain links TRBV6-4 with TRBJ2-3; D remains unclear. Sequenced input: PBMCs. CDR3 sequence reads: CASSFQRGDTQYF. The CDR3 DNA follows: TGTGCCAGCAGCTTCCAAAGAGGAGATACGCAGTATTTT.